The T cell receptor (beta chain) under discussion was sequenced for a study of control samples from healthy donors and cancer patients. Generated by immunoSEQ multiplex PCR, the TCRdb table keeps only in-frame clones and is missing some. Of around 200,000 clones in the sample, around 93% were seen once. The CDR3 consists of 19 residues. Deletions cut 5 bases from V and 1 base from J, with 25 bases between. Germline V gives CDR1 LNHDA, CDR2 SQIVND (reference sequence). This chain uses TRBV19 with TRBJ2-3, with D tentatively TRBD1 or TRBD2 (5 bases each). Sequencing was carried out using blood. This TCR derives from a young man in good health. In DNA form, the CDR3 reads TGTGCCAGTAGTTCCAGCTCCCCGAGGGGAAAGCTTCGCACAGATACGCAGTATTTT. Translated, it gives CASSSSSPRGKLRTDTQYF.